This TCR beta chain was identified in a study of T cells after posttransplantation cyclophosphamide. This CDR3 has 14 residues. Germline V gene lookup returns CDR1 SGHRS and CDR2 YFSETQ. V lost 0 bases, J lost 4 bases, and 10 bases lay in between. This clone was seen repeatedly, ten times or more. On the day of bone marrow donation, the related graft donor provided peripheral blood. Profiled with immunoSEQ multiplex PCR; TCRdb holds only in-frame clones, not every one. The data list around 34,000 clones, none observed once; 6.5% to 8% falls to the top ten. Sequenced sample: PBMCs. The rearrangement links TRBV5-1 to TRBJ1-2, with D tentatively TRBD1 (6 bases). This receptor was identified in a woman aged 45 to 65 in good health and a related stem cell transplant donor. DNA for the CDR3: TGCGCCAGCAGCTTGGGGACAGAATCCTATGGCTACACCTTC. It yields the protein CASSLGTESYGYTF.